These 19 T cell receptor beta chains were all obtained from the same sample, sequenced in a study of type 1 regulatory T cells. These receptors' targets are unknown. TCRdb re-called the reads through MiXCR, storing one row per CDR3 protein. This sample yields over 14,000 distinct CDR3 sequences, of which roughly 13% are seen a single time; 15% belongs to the top ten. The specimen sequenced was cultured T cells, either the whole culture or a sorted T cell fraction (not recorded which). These receptors all stem from a human donor in good health.

This clonotype was counted ten times or more. V is TRBV12-3 or TRBV12-4 and J is TRBJ2-7, with 9 bases lining up with TRBD2. CDR3 length: 13 amino acids. V lost 2 bases, J lost 10 bases, and 6 bases stayed unmatched. The chain's CDR3 is CASSLTSGQGQYF. The CDR3 DNA sequence: TGTGCCAGCAGTTTAACTAGCGGGCAGGGTCAGTACTTC.

By share, this clonotype ranks as medium-sized. The chain uses TRBV7-6 and TRBJ2-5; tentative D call: TRBD2 (5 bases). Germline CDR1 is SGHVS and CDR2 is FNYEAQ. This CDR3 has 15 residues. The V gene lost 5 bases and the J gene lost 1 base, with 14 bases spanning the gap. CDR3 amino acids: CASSPRPSGQETQYF. CDR3 nucleotides: TGTGCCAGCAGCCCAAGGCCCAGCGGCCAAGAGACCCAGTACTTC.

This clonotype appeared a few times. The rearrangement joins TRBV12-3 or TRBV12-4 to TRBJ2-7; D gene ambiguous. V shed 3 bases and J shed 7 bases, with 7 bases lying between them. The CDR3 totals 11 residues. The CDR3 loop is CASSFSAEQYF. The CDR3 nucleotides read TGTGCCAGCAGTTTTTCGGCGGAGCAGTACTTC.

The chain recombines TRBV30 with TRBJ2-2; the D is unclear. Trimming pared 2 bases from V and 8 bases from J, leaving 6 bases between. The CDR3 extends over 11 amino acids. The germline V gene encodes CDR1 GTSNPN and CDR2 SVGIG (reference sequence). CDR3 DNA: TGTGCCTGGAGTTTGTCGGGGGAGCTGTTTTTT. Translated: CAWSLSGELFF.

As for this clonotype: A much larger clone differs from this one at a single base, so this may be a read error. The chain has TRBV15 and TRBJ1-1; a possible D gene is TRBD1 (6 bases). The CDR3 is 12 residues long. Germline loops: CDR1 LNHNV, CDR2 YYDKDF (reference sequence). The CDR3, as DNA: TGTGCCCCCAGCAGAGATCAGGGGAGAGGTTTCTTT. Protein sequence: CAPSRDQGRGFF.

This clonotype was counted only a few times. The J gene is TRBJ2-5, the V gene TRBV5-1; unclear D gene. CDR3 size: 15 residues. Germline V lookup: CDR1 SGHRS, CDR2 YFSETQ. V dropped 0 bases and J dropped 0 bases, with 9 bases sitting between them. CDR3 amino acids: CASSLEGSNQETQYF. In DNA form, the CDR3 reads TGCGCCAGCAGCTTGGAAGGCAGCAACCAAGAGACCCAGTACTTC. The variable domain in full, completed from reference TRBV5-1 and TRBJ2-5, reads KAGVTQTPRYLIKTRGQQVTLSCSPISGHRSVSWYQQTPGQGLQFLFEYFSETQRNKGNFPGRFSGRQFSNSRSEMNVSTLELGDSALYLCASSLEGSNQETQYFGPGTRLLVL.

The chain uses TRBV5-1 and TRBJ2-3; D might be TRBD1 or TRBD2, each matching 5 bases. Trimming removed 0 bases from V and 7 bases from J, with 12 bases in between. In germline, CDR1 is SGHRS, CDR2 YFSETQ. This CDR3 spans 14 amino acids. CDR3 loop: CASSLEGPGNTQYF. The CDR3 coding sequence is TGCGCCAGCAGCTTGGAGGGGCCGGGGAATACGCAGTATTTT.

This clonotype was observed many times. V is TRBV7-3 and J is TRBJ2-1; the match to TRBD2 covers 16 bases. Germline V lookup: CDR1 SGHTA, CDR2 FQGTGA. The trim removed 4 bases at V and 7 bases at J, leaving 16 bases unmatched. This CDR3 is built from 20 residues. In nucleotides, the CDR3 is TGTGCCAGCAGCTCAGGGGGACTAGCGGGAGGGCCTGGGTATGGAAATGAGCAGTTCTTC. It is translated as CASSSGGLAGGPGYGNEQFF.

This clonotype is medium-sized (0.01 to 0.1%) within its sample. V and J are TRBV6-2 or TRBV6-3 and TRBJ2-3; TRBD2 matches 9 bases. V lost 4 bases to trimming and J lost 2 bases; unmatched junction nucleotides: 13. Germline assignment: CDR1 MNHEY and CDR2 SVGEGT. The CDR3 contains 18 residues. The CDR3, as DNA: TGTGCCAGCAGTTTCGCCCTGACTAGCGGCTATGACACAGATACGCAGTATTTT. Translated: CASSFALTSGYDTDTQYF.

V gene TRBV5-1 combines with J gene TRBJ2-1, with D maybe TRBD2 (6 bases). CDR1 SGHRS and CDR2 YFSETQ come from the germline V gene. V was clipped by 4 bases and J by 9 bases, with 11 bases between them. The CDR3 has 12 residues. This CDR3 is CASSNPSVEQFF. As DNA, the CDR3 is TGCGCCAGCAGCAATCCTAGCGTTGAGCAGTTCTTC.

Judged by abundance, this clonotype is large (0.1 to 1%). The rearrangement links TRBV5-6 to TRBJ1-6; the match to TRBD1 covers 7 bases. The J segment lost 10 bases and the V segment lost 2 bases, leaving 6 bases of the junction unmatched. The V gene's germline CDR1 is SGHDT and CDR2 YYEEEE. The CDR3 spans 14 residues. The CDR3 DNA reads TGTGCCAGCAGCTTCGAGACAGGGTTCTCACCCCTCCACTTT. Translated: CASSFETGFSPLHF.

Worth noting for this clonotype: This could be a read error, since a much larger clone is one nucleotide away. V is TRBV5-1 and J is TRBJ2-3; weak D call: TRBD2 (5 bases). V lost 4 bases, J lost 6 bases, and 18 bases lay in between. The CDR3 is 15 residues long. Looked up from germline, CDR1 is SGHRS and CDR2 is YFSETQ. This chain's CDR3 is CASSPRAVPGDTQYF. In DNA, the CDR3 is TGCGCCAGCAGCCCCCGGGCGGTACCGGGGGATACGCAGTATTTT. The full variable domain, with the rest looked up from reference TRBV5-1 and TRBJ2-3, is KAGVTQTPRYLIKTRGQQVTLSCSPISGHRSVSWYQQTPGQGLQFLFEYFSETQRNKGNFPGRFSGRQFSNSRSEMNVSTLELGDSALYLCASSPRAVPGDTQYFGPGTRLTVL.

Ten or more counts support this clonotype. The gene calls are TRBV7-2 and TRBJ1-5; unclear D gene. The CDR3 is made up of 13 amino acids. Germline-derived CDR1 and CDR2 are SGHTA and FQGNSA. V was clipped by 1 base and J by 8 bases, with 9 bases between them. CDR3 residues: CASSLGRWEPQHF. The CDR3 coding sequence is TGTGCCAGCAGCTTAGGGAGGTGGGAGCCCCAGCATTTT.

This clonotype is judged medium-sized. The chain joins TRBV5-5 to TRBJ2-7, with D perhaps TRBD2 (5 bases). Deletions cut 3 bases from V and 2 bases from J, with 9 bases between. CDR1 and CDR2 from the germline V gene are SGHKS and YYEKEE (reference sequence). The CDR3 extends over 13 amino acids. CDR3 sequence reads: CASSSGIAYEQYF. The CDR3 DNA is TGTGCCAGCAGCTCCGGGATAGCCTACGAGCAGTACTTC. The whole variable domain, remainder taken from reference TRBV5-5 and TRBJ2-7, is DAGVTQSPTHLIKTRGQQVTLRCSPISGHKSVSWYQQVLGQGPQFIFQYYEKEERGRGNFPDRFSARQFPNYSSELNVNALLLGDSALYLCASSSGIAYEQYFGPGTRLTVT.

The chain links TRBV5-6 to TRBJ2-7, with TRBD1 matching over 7 bases. The length of the CDR3 is 14 residues. V shed 5 bases, J shed 7 bases, and the junction held 12 bases outside the gene matches. Germline CDR1 is SGHDT and CDR2 is YYEEEE. CDR3 protein: CASSFRDSRREQYF. In DNA form, the CDR3 reads TGTGCCAGCAGTTTCCGGGACAGCCGTCGGGAGCAGTACTTC.

The V gene is TRBV27, the J gene TRBJ2-3, with D possibly matching TRBD2 (6 bases). V gave up 4 bases and J gave up 2 bases, with 13 bases separating them. CDR3 length: 15 residues. Germline values: CDR1 MNHEY, CDR2 SMNVEV (reference sequence). The CDR3 sequence: CASSSPAGITDTQYF. The CDR3 DNA reads TGTGCCAGCAGTTCCCCGGCGGGGATCACAGATACGCAGTATTTT.

This clonotype came up many times. This sequence joins TRBV12-3 or TRBV12-4 and TRBJ1-1; 7 bases are a match to TRBD1. This CDR3 comprises 14 residues. Trimming cost V 1 base and J 1 base; bases outside gene matches: 0. CDR3 DNA sequence: TGTGCCAGCAGTTTAGGGACAGGGAACACTGAAGCTTTCTTT. It encodes CASSLGTGNTEAFF.

This clonotype was recorded once. A read error may be the cause here, since a much bigger clone is one base away. The rearrangement uses TRBV5-4 and TRBJ2-2; tentatively, D is TRBD2 (6 bases). Germline CDR1 and CDR2: SGHNT and YYREEE (reference sequence). V was trimmed by 0 bases and J by 0 bases, leaving 6 bases between them. The CDR3 runs to 15 residues. CDR3 loop: CASSLAGANTGELFF. The DNA of the CDR3 is TGTGCCAGCAGCTTGGCGGGAGCGAACACCGGGGAGCTGTTTTTT.

This clonotype was found many times. This chain uses TRBV9 with TRBJ2-5, with TRBD2 matching 7 bases. The CDR3 length is 16 residues. J was trimmed by 0 bases and V by 0 bases; bases with no gene match: 5. Germline V gives CDR1 SGDLS, CDR2 YYNGEE. The CDR3 spells CASSVVGLADQETQYF. DNA of the CDR3: TGTGCCAGCAGCGTAGTAGGCCTAGCGGACCAAGAGACCCAGTACTTC.